Below are 27 T cell receptor beta chains sequenced from a single sample in a study of cytomegalovirus exposure and HLA in healthy donors. Primers: 60 Vbeta forward and 13 Jbeta reverse. TCRdb keeps only in-frame clones here, not all; method: immunoSEQ multiplex PCR. The sample records more than 95,000 clones, approximately 17% being singletons. The sequenced sample was PBMCs. The receptors stem from a female donor in good health and CMV-seropositive.

This clone has just a few counts. The V call is TRBV5-6, the J call TRBJ2-5; the match to TRBD2 covers 9 bases. With the DNA end fitting TRBJ2-7 better, the J assignment may be wrong. This CDR3 has 15 amino acids. Per germline, CDR1 SGHDT and CDR2 YYEEEE. The CDR3 loop reads CASSLWGGRAYEQYF. In DNA form, the CDR3 reads TGTGCCAGCAGCTTGTGGGGCGGGAGGGCCTACGAGCAGTACTTC.

The rearrangement joins TRBV29-1 to TRBJ2-7; possibly TRBD2 for D (6 bases). The germline CDR1 and CDR2 sequences are SQVTM and ANQGSEA. V was shortened by 1 base and J by 3 bases, with 10 bases between the two germline ends. The CDR3 runs 13 residues. CDR3 amino acids: CSVEGRGNYEQYF. CDR3 bases: TGCAGCGTTGAAGGGCGGGGAAACTACGAGCAGTACTTC.

This chain links TRBV29-1 with TRBJ2-5; D might be TRBD1 (5 bases). Germline CDR1 reads SQVTM; CDR2 reads ANQGSEA. V shed 0 bases and J shed 2 bases, with 10 bases lying between them. The CDR3 covers 14 residues. The CDR3, as DNA: TGCAGCGTTGAAGATTGGGGCAGACAAGAGACCCAGTACTTC. It encodes CSVEDWGRQETQYF.

The V and J genes are TRBV2 and TRBJ1-2; D might be TRBD1 (6 bases). Germline values: CDR1 SNHLY, CDR2 FYNNEI. There are 13 residues in the CDR3. V dropped 9 bases and J dropped 4 bases, with 15 bases sitting between them. The CDR3 sequence: CARITGSSYGYTF. The CDR3 nucleotides read TGTGCCAGGATAACAGGGTCGTCCTATGGCTACACCTTC.

The chain couples TRBV7-3 to TRBJ2-2; 7 bases are shared with TRBD2. The ends lost 5 bases at V and 5 bases at J; junction bases unmatched: 8. CDR3 length: 15 residues. Germline V gene lookup returns CDR1 SGHTA and CDR2 FQGTGA. The CDR3 DNA follows: TGTGCCAGCAGCCGACAACTAGCGCAAACCGGGGAGCTGTTTTTT. Its translation: CASSRQLAQTGELFF.

This clone was counted only a few times. V usage is TRBV6-5 and J usage is TRBJ1-1; 7 nucleotides match TRBD1. Germline lookup yields CDR1 MNHEY and CDR2 SVGAGI. V lost 1 base to trimming and J lost 7 bases; unmatched junction nucleotides: 3. This CDR3 has 13 residues. CDR3 amino acids: CASSYLRTGEAFF. The CDR3, as DNA: TGTGCCAGCAGTTACTTGAGGACAGGTGAAGCTTTCTTT.

A few counts support this clone. The genes are TRBV4-2 and TRBJ2-1; D not certain. Germline-derived CDR1 and CDR2 are LGHNA and YNFKEQ. This CDR3 is 16 amino acids long. The germline V and J ends were trimmed by 0 bases and 0 bases, with 9 bases remaining between them. The CDR3 nucleotides are TGTGCCAGCAGCCAAGATCTCCCGAGCTCCTACAATGAGCAGTTCTTC. This translates into CASSQDLPSSYNEQFF.

This clone was picked up a small number of times. This chain connects TRBV28 to TRBJ1-1, with TRBD1 matching 9 bases. The trim removed 3 bases at V and 11 bases at J, leaving 4 bases unmatched. The CDR3 spans 12 residues. Germline loops: CDR1 MDHEN, CDR2 SYDVKM. CDR3 DNA sequence: TGTGCCAGCAGTTTCCTCGGGACAGGGGCTTTCTTT. Translation: CASSFLGTGAFF.

J is TRBJ2-5 and V is TRBV4-1; D ambiguous. V lost 0 bases and J lost 4, with 12 bases in between. Per the germline V gene, CDR1 is MGHRA and CDR2 is YSYEKL. This CDR3 has 15 amino acids. In DNA form, the CDR3 reads TGCGCCAGCAGCCAAGATAGGTCCTCGGGAGAGACCCAGTACTTC. It specifies CASSQDRSSGETQYF.

The V call is TRBV4-2, the J call TRBJ2-1, with TRBD2 matching 10 bases. The CDR3 totals 15 residues. V trimming: 1 base; J trimming: 8 bases; junction bases outside the gene matches: 5. Germline V gene lookup returns CDR1 LGHNA and CDR2 YNFKEQ. The DNA of the CDR3 is TGTGCCAGCAGCCAAGCAGCGGGGGGGTGGGATGAGCAGTTCTTC. Protein: CASSQAAGGWDEQFF.

This clone turned up a few times. The rearrangement uses TRBV19 and TRBJ1-2, with D possibly being TRBD1 (6 bases). The germline V gene encodes CDR1 LNHDA and CDR2 SQIVND (reference sequence). The CDR3 runs 19 residues. The V end was cut by 4 bases, the J end by 4 bases, with 28 bases between. CDR3 sequence (DNA): TGTGCCAGTAGTACACGATTGGGGAGCAGGGGATTTCATTCCTATGGCTACACCTTC. Encoded protein: CASSTRLGSRGFHSYGYTF.

The rearrangement joins TRBV27 to TRBJ2-6; no clear D. Germline V gene data show CDR1 as MNHEY and CDR2 as SMNVEV (reference sequence). The V end was cut by 5 bases, the J end by 4 bases, with 12 bases between. CDR3 size: 15 residues. The CDR3 sequence: CASSLDFGGANVLTF. The DNA of the CDR3 is TGTGCCAGCAGTCTAGATTTCGGAGGGGCCAACGTCCTGACTTTC.

This chain connects TRBV5-6 to TRBJ1-2; a possible D gene is TRBD1 (5 bases). V shed 5 bases and J shed 3 bases, with 17 bases lying between them. Germline V lookup: CDR1 SGHDT, CDR2 YYEEEE. The CDR3 length is 15 residues. The CDR3 loop reads CASSYRDRPYYGYTF. In DNA form, the CDR3 reads TGTGCCAGCAGTTATCGCGACAGACCCTACTATGGCTACACCTTC.

This clone has just a few counts. This chain links TRBV9 with TRBJ2-5, with TRBD2 identical over 7 bases. V gave up 2 bases and J gave up 4 bases; unmatched junction bases: 11. There are 16 residues in the CDR3. In germline, CDR1 is SGDLS, CDR2 YYNGEE. CDR3 loop: CASSVTPGREGETQYF. The DNA for the CDR3 is TGTGCCAGCAGCGTCACCCCTGGGAGGGAGGGAGAGACCCAGTACTTC.

The chain carries TRBV30 and TRBJ2-2; tentatively, D is TRBD1 (5 bases). This CDR3 spans 13 amino acids. Germline V gene lookup returns CDR1 GTSNPN and CDR2 SVGIG (reference sequence). Trimming took 1 base from V and 7 from J, leaving 10 bases between them. The CDR3 loop is CAWSGQGRGELFF. CDR3 nucleotides: TGTGCCTGGAGTGGGCAGGGCCGCGGGGAGCTGTTTTTT.

The chain uses TRBV6-5 and TRBJ2-7; 8 bases are a match to TRBD1. This CDR3 has 12 residues. CDR1 is MNHEY and CDR2 is SVGAGI in the germline V gene. The V gene end was trimmed by 6 bases and the J gene end by 13 bases; junction bases not matched to a gene: 11. The CDR3 DNA sequence: TGTGCCAGCAGCACCCGGACAGGGTCCTTTTACTTC. Translated, it gives CASSTRTGSFYF.

V and J are TRBV28 and TRBJ2-7; a weak D match, TRBD2 (5 bases). Germline assignment: CDR1 MDHEN and CDR2 SYDVKM. The V gene lost 8 bases and the J gene lost 4 bases, with 12 bases spanning the gap. The CDR3 length is 12 residues. The CDR3 protein is CASEGMQYEQYF. Written as DNA, the CDR3 is TGTGCCAGCGAGGGTATGCAGTACGAGCAGTACTTC.

The rearrangement joins TRBV4-1 to TRBJ2-7; TRBD1 is a possible D gene (5 bases). The ends were cut back, 0 bases at V and 3 bases at J, with 12 bases in the middle. Germline assignment: CDR1 MGHRA and CDR2 YSYEKL. The CDR3 length is 15 residues. The CDR3 DNA reads as TGCGCCAGCAGCCAAGATCCTCCAGGGTACTACGAGCAGTACTTC. Translation gives CASSQDPPGYYEQYF.

The rearrangement uses TRBV4-1 and TRBJ2-1; TRBD1 matches at 7 bases. CDR3 length: 17 residues. Germline CDR1 MGHRA, CDR2 YSYEKL. With V trimmed by 3 bases and J by 0 bases, 8 bases remained unmatched. The CDR3 DNA reads as TGCGCCAGCAGCCATGCGACAGGGTTAAGCTCCTACAATGAGCAGTTCTTC. This gives the protein CASSHATGLSSYNEQFF.

The chain carries TRBV6-6 and TRBJ2-2; TRBD1 matches at 8 bases. Per the germline V gene, CDR1 is MNHNY and CDR2 is SVGAGI (reference sequence). The J segment lost 3 bases and the V segment lost 6 bases, leaving 6 bases of the junction unmatched. CDR3 length: 15 residues. CDR3 protein: CASRDRGGDTGELFF. CDR3 DNA sequence: TGTGCCAGCAGAGACAGGGGTGGGGACACCGGGGAGCTGTTTTTT.

The sample holds one count of this clone. CDR3 in DNA: TGCGCCAGCAGCTTGGAGTCAGGGCCTAGAGAGACCCAGTACTTC. Its protein product is CASSLESGPRETQYF. V usage is TRBV5-1 and J usage is TRBJ2-5; D is possibly TRBD1 (5 bases). Germline loops: CDR1 SGHRS, CDR2 YFSETQ. The ends were cut back, 0 bases at V and 4 bases at J, with 13 bases in the middle. This CDR3 region has 15 residues.

V is TRBV4-1 and J is TRBJ1-2; 8 positions agree with TRBD1. The V segment lost 2 bases and the J segment 6 bases; nucleotides outside the gene matches: 11. Germline CDR1 MGHRA, CDR2 YSYEKL. The CDR3 runs 16 residues. This chain's CDR3 is CASSQTTGAPLDGYTF. CDR3 nucleotide sequence: TGCGCCAGCAGCCAAACGACAGGGGCCCCCCTCGATGGCTACACCTTC.

In the case of this clone: Different DNA sequences within this sample yield the same CDR3. J is TRBJ2-7 and V is TRBV27, with 10 bases fitting TRBD1. In germline, CDR1 is MNHEY, CDR2 SMNVEV (reference sequence). CDR3 length equals 14 residues. The ends lost 2 bases at V and 4 bases at J; junction bases unmatched: 2. CDR3 DNA sequence: TGTGCCAGCAGTTTACTGGGACAGGGGTACGAGCAGTACTTC. Amino acids: CASSLLGQGYEQYF.

This sequence joins TRBV7-2 and TRBJ2-5; TRBD2 aligns across 8 bases. The CDR3 totals 13 residues. With V trimmed by 5 bases and J by 7 bases, 6 bases remained unmatched. CDR1 and CDR2 (germline): SGHTA, FQGNSA. This chain's CDR3 is CASSPGLALTQYF. CDR3 bases: TGTGCCAGCAGCCCAGGACTAGCTCTGACCCAGTACTTC.

This clone was observed a few times. V usage is TRBV4-3 and J usage is TRBJ1-1, with a possible D match to TRBD1 (5 bases). The germline V and J ends were trimmed by 3 bases and 6 bases, with 11 bases remaining between them. The CDR3 is 13 amino acids. Germline V gene sequence: CDR1 LGHNA, CDR2 YSLEER. The CDR3 here is CASSQMGQSEAFF. The DNA of the CDR3 is TGCGCCAGCAGCCAGATGGGGCAGTCTGAAGCTTTCTTT.

This rearrangement joins TRBV4-2 to TRBJ1-1; the D gene is possibly TRBD1 (5 bases). Germline lookup yields CDR1 LGHNA and CDR2 YNFKEQ. This CDR3 is 14 amino acids long. Trimming cost V 3 bases and J 0 bases, with 8 bases left between them. The chain's CDR3 is CASSQQGMNTEAFF. In DNA form, the CDR3 reads TGTGCCAGCAGCCAGCAGGGCATGAACACTGAAGCTTTCTTT.

Only a few counts were recorded for this clone. The chain employs TRBV28 and TRBJ1-2; a weak D match, TRBD1 (6 bases). With 2 bases removed from V and 0 bases from J, the gap between germline ends came to 13 bases. The CDR3 totals 16 residues. Germline V lookup: CDR1 MDHEN, CDR2 SYDVKM. In DNA, the CDR3 is TGTGCCAGCAGTTTACACCGGACAGAAACTAACTATGGCTACACCTTC. This sequence encodes CASSLHRTETNYGYTF.